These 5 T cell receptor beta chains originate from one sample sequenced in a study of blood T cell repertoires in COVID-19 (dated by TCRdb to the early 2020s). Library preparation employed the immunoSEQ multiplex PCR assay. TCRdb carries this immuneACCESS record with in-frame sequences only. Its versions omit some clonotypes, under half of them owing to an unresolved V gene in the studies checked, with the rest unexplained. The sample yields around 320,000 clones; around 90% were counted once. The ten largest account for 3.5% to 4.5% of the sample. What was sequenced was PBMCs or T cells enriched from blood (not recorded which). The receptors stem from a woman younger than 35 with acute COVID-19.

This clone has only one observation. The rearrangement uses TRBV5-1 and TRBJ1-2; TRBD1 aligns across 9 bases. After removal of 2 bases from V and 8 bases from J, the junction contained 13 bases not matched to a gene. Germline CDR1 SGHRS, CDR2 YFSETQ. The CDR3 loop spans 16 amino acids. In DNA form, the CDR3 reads TGCGCCAGCAGCTTTAGGAGGGGGGACAGGGCCTTCGGCTACACCTTC. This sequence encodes CASSFRRGDRAFGYTF.

DNA of the CDR3: TGTGCCAGTACCTACCAACAGGGGCGCGGCACTGAAGCTTTCTTT. Residues: CASTYQQGRGTEAFF. J is TRBJ1-1 and V is TRBV19; 7 bases are a match to TRBD1. The CDR3 contains 15 residues. Trimming at V came to 7 bases and at J to 4 bases, leaving 12 bases not matched to a gene. Germline-derived CDR1 and CDR2 are LNHDA and SQIVND (reference sequence).

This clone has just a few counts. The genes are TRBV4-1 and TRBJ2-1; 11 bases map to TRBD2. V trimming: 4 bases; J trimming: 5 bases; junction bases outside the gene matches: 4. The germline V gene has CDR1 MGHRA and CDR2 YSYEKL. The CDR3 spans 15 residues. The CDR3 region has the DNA TGCGCCAGCAGCCCCGGGACTAGCGGTGACAATGAGCAGTTCTTC. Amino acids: CASSPGTSGDNEQFF.

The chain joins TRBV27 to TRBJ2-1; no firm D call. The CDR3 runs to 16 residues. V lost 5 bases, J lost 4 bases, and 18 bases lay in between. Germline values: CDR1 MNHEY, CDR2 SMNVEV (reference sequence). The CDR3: CASSLGKMFVYNEQFF. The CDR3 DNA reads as TGTGCCAGCAGTCTTGGCAAGATGTTCGTTTACAATGAGCAGTTCTTC.

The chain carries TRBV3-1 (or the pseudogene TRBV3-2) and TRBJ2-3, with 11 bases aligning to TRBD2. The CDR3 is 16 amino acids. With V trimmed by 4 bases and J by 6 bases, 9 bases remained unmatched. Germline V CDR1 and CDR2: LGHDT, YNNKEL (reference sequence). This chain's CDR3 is CASSRPTSGSGDTQYF. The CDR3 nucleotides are TGTGCCAGCAGCCGCCCCACTAGCGGGAGTGGGGATACGCAGTATTTT.